This TCR beta chain was captured in a study of beta chain features in type 1 diabetes. Since all of the isolated RNA was reverse transcribed, expressed TCRB transcripts were what got sequenced. Profiling relied on immunoSEQ multiplex PCR, and the TCRdb table lists in-frame clones only, not all of them. Of some 900,000 clones in the sample, roughly 17% are singletons; the top ten hold about 0.02%. CDR1 SGHRS and CDR2 YFSETQ come from the germline V gene. This CDR3 has 14 amino acids. V lost 0 bases and J lost 9; bases outside the gene matches: 8. The material sequenced was naive CD4+ T cells from blood. V usage is TRBV5-1 and J usage is TRBJ2-5, with TRBD2 matching 7 bases. The clonotype comes from a woman between 18 and 30 years old in good health. CDR3 in amino acids: CASSLERAGEAQYF. The CDR3 region has the DNA TGCGCCAGCAGCTTGGAGCGGGCGGGGGAGGCCCAGTACTTC.